This T cell receptor beta chain was obtained from a study of cytomegalovirus exposure and HLA in healthy donors. Study outcomes and limitations: The analysis excluded some indistinguishable V segments, including TRBV6-2 and TRBV6-3. Most of the TCR beta V segments (in an earlier analysis) were productive either about 90% or about 30% of the time.

Trimming at V came to 2 bases and at J to 8 bases, leaving 9 bases not matched to a gene. CDR1 is GTSNPN and CDR2 is SVGIG in the germline V gene (reference sequence). The CDR3 consists of 15 residues. Only a few counts were recorded for this clone. The antigen is undetermined. Healthy people donating bone marrow made up the donors. This PCR relied on a set of 60 Vbeta primers and 13 Jbeta primers. In the study's own analysis: In a later analysis, of 79 million or so unique beta chains, 9 million to 11 million appeared in at least two donors. The method was immunoSEQ multiplex PCR; TCRdb's version includes in-frame clones alone and lacks a portion of them. V and J calls and clone size are copied from that table; D and trimming were computed from the DNA. The profile shows about 120,000 clones, approximately 8.6% of them singletons.

The genes are TRBV30 and TRBJ2-1, with TRBD2 matching 10 bases. The receptor was isolated from a woman in her forties in good health and CMV-seropositive. The sequenced sample was PBMCs. In DNA form, the CDR3 reads TGTGCCTGGAGTCGGGGGAGCGGGGGGGCCTATGAGCAGTTCTTC. Translating gives CAWSRGSGGAYEQFF.